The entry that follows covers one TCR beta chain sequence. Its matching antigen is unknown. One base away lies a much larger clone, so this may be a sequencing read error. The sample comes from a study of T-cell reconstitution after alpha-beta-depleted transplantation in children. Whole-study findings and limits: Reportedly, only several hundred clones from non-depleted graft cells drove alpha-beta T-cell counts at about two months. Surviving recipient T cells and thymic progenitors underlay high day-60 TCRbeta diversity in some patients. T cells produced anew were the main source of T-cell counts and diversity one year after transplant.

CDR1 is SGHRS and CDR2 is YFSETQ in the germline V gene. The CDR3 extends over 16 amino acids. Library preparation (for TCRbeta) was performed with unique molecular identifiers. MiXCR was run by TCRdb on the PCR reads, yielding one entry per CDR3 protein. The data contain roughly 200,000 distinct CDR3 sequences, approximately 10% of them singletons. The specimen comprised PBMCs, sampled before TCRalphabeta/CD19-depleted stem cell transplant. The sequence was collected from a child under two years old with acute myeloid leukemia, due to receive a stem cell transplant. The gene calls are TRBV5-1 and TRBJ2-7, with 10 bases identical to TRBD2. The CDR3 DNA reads TGCACCAGCAGCTCCTCCGGGACTAGCGCCTCCTACGAGCAGTACTTC. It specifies CTSSSSGTSASYEQYF.